This T cell receptor beta chain derives from a study of T cells of healthy individuals. This CDR3 spans 17 amino acids. With V trimmed by 7 bases and J by 5 bases, 17 bases remained unmatched. MiXCR was run by TCRdb on the 5' RACE reads, yielding one entry per CDR3 protein. The sample yields some 69,000 distinct CDR3 sequences, roughly 15% seen once. This TCR was sampled from a human donor in good health. This chain connects TRBV12-3 or TRBV12-4 to TRBJ2-3, with 8 positions matching TRBD2. The CDR3 bases are TGTGCCAGCACTAAGTGGGGCGGGAGGACCCGTCAAGATACGCAGTATTTT. Protein: CASTKWGGRTRQDTQYF.